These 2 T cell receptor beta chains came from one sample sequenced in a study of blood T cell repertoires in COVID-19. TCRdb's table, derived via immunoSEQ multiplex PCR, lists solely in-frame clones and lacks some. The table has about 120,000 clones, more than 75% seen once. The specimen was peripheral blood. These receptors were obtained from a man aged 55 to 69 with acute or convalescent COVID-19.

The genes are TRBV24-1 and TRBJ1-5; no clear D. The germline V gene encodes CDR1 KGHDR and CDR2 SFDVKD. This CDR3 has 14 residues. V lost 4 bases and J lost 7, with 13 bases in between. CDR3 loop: CATSDPRTGQPQHF. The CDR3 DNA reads TGTGCCACCAGTGACCCCCGGACGGGGCAGCCCCAGCATTTT.

The CDR3 spells CASSTIAGVYNEQFF. CDR3 DNA: TGTGCCAGCAGTACAATAGCGGGAGTTTACAATGAGCAGTTCTTC. This sequence joins TRBV6-5 and TRBJ2-1; 9 bases line up with TRBD2. The germline V gene has CDR1 MNHEY and CDR2 SVGAGI. V gave up 5 bases and J gave up 4 bases; unmatched junction bases: 6. The CDR3 has 15 amino acids.